The clone carrying this T cell receptor (beta chain) was detected many times. Per the germline V gene, CDR1 is LGHDT and CDR2 is YNNKEL (reference sequence). The CDR3 contains 14 residues. The germline V and J ends were trimmed by 1 base and 3 bases, with 10 bases remaining between them. With a duration under 2 months, the hyperthyroidism was newly diagnosed in patients aged 18 to 65. The PBMCs were taken from about 9.7 ml of fresh peripheral blood. Using RNA transcripts as the source, TCR beta CDR3 regions were amplified. With the HTBI primer set, the TCR CDR3 went through a first round of RT-PCR. From the multiplex PCR reads, TCRdb called clonotypes with MiXCR, one entry per CDR3 protein. The sample includes approximately 430,000 distinct CDR3 sequences, about 15% of them seen just once. This sample is drawn from a study of T cells in Graves' hyperthyroidism and ophthalmopathy. Overall study: Before any treatment, at initial diagnosis, peripheral blood was collected.

Material: blood. The chain employs TRBV3-1 and TRBJ2-7; D gene uncertain. This clonotype was obtained from a woman under 30 with Graves' hyperthyroidism. CDR3 bases: TGTGCCAGCAGCCAAGGGCCGGAAGGCTACGAGCAGTACTTC. As protein: CASSQGPEGYEQYF.